Below, one T cell receptor beta chain is given with its context. Trimming removed 5 bases from V and 0 bases from J; junction bases left unmatched: 7. Germline loops: CDR1 PRHDT, CDR2 FYEKMQ (reference sequence). The CDR3 totals 16 residues. The source of the sample is a study of technical replicates of blood from a few donors. The assay was immunoSEQ multiplex PCR, and TCRdb's table has in-frame clones only and misses some. This sample has 75,000 to 85,000 clones, with over 75% found just once. The sample taken for sequencing was PBMCs. This clonotype originated in a human donor in good health. Some clones in this sample may be carry-over from other donors' samples. The chain joins TRBV13 to TRBJ2-7, with 10 bases lining up with TRBD1. The CDR3 spells CASSALRDRGSYEQYF. DNA of the CDR3: TGTGCCAGCAGCGCTCTCCGGGACAGGGGCTCCTACGAGCAGTACTTC.